This T cell receptor (beta chain) was documented in a study of T-cell memory formation after mild COVID-19 (dated by TCRdb to 2020 to 2023). The study in broad terms: TCR sequence clusters from the two donors were found to be largely donor specific. In a couple of donors, T-cell clones that expanded and contracted after mild COVID-19 were tracked by sequencing TCRalpha and TCRbeta repertoires over time. Two young, previously healthy adult volunteers, one female and one male, were included in the cohort.

TCRdb names Illumina NovaSeq 6000 as the instrument used. Using 5'RACE with constant-segment primers, TCRalpha and TCRbeta cDNA libraries were constructed, with sample barcodes and unique molecular identifiers added in the process. Trizol reagent was used to extract RNA from every sample. Libraries were amplified in two PCR steps, with a second sample barcode and Illumina TruSeq adapters added in the second step. Sequencing of the libraries was done on an Illumina NovaSeq, producing 2 x 150 bp paired-end reads. The original pipeline was this. The reads were demultiplexed and collapsed into UMI-guided consensus sequences using migec v1.2.7. Using mixcr v2.1.11, UMI consensuses were aligned to TRA and TRB V and J templates and then assembled into clonotypes. Expanded or contracted clonotypes were those called significant by both edgeR and NoisET, with noise models trained on biological replicates. For edgeR calls, the cutoffs were a false discovery rate-adjusted p below 0.01 and a log2 fold-change threshold of 1. As an exploratory analysis of dynamics, max-normalized trajectories of the 1000 most abundant clonotypes were examined by PCA with hierarchical clustering. The CD4 or CD8 phenotype of responding clones was assigned using the separately sequenced CD4+ and CD8+ repertoires. The public reads were reprocessed in TCRdb via fastp at Q25 and MiXCR, keeping in-frame beta chains. When rows share a CDR3 protein, they turn into one entry using the most common DNA and genes. V and J calls and clone size were set by TCRdb, not the authors. The sample table holds 120,000 to 150,000 distinct CDR3 sequences, of which 6% to 7% were seen once. In total, the top ten clones hold under 2.5% of the sample.

Details on this clonotype: Its recognized antigen is unknown. Qualities for individual bases were not recorded, and no much larger clone is one base off.

Ficoll-Paque density gradient centrifugation was the method used to isolate PBMCs. What the authors observed across the whole study: The study covered only a couple of mild cases, and larger cohorts including severe cases with pre-infection samples were considered necessary. Contracting CD4+ clones were located mainly in the CM and EM memory subsets, whereas CD8+ clones were found to be enriched in EMRA. Balanced CD4/CD8 phenotypes were observed for clones contracting from day 15 to 85, whereas a bias towards CD4+ was observed for a second wave of clones expanding from day 15 to 37. Whether the second-wave clones peaking on day 37 were SARS-CoV-2 specific was not confirmed. The detection of some responding clones in pre-infection memory suggests that pre-existing cross-reactive memory T cells joined the SARS-CoV-2 response.

CDR1 and CDR2, per the germline V gene, are SGHNT and YENEEA. The junction shows trimming of 5 bases on V and 8 bases on J, and the gene matches do not reach 29 bases of it. The CDR3 numbers 21 residues from cysteine through phenylalanine. Of all the DNA, just the CDR3 is kept, 63 bases in frame from base 1. This sequence originates from an adult woman who had mild COVID-19 (a few samples of this study predate the infection). The sample titles of this study are shuffled in the database, so cell type and time point are left out; the donor was told from shared clones. Sequenced material: PBMCs or a T cell subset sorted from them (not recorded which). In this chain, TRBV11-3 is recombined with TRBJ2-1; 8 central bases correspond to TRBD1. CDR3 loop: CASSPYRPPGRGRQGVDEQFF. The sequenced DNA: TGTGCCAGCAGCCCGTATCGGCCACCGGGCAGGGGGCGCCAGGGGGTCGATGAGCAGTTCTTC.